Presented here are 17 T cell receptor beta chains from one specimen sequenced in a study of blood T cells in healthy people across ages (dated by TCRdb to between 2015 and 2017). Library construction relied on 5' RACE. Instrument on record: Illumina HiSeq 2500. A second PCR of roughly 6 to 11 cycles was performed with a sample-barcoded 5' primer and a J-beta primer mix. TCRdb reran the public reads through fastp at Q25 and MiXCR, keeping productive beta chains. Every CDR3 protein is listed once, alongside the most common genes and DNA of its rows. Counted in this sample were 1.5 million to 1.9 million distinct CDR3 sequences; 35% to 45% of them appeared once. The ten top clones hold about 4% of the sample. Sequencing was done on a sample of blood. The source of these receptors is a young woman in good health.

About this clonotype: This likely comes from a read error, as the CDR3 has no conserved phenylalanine or tryptophan at its end. This chain links TRBV20-1 with TRBJ2-3, with 8 bases aligning to TRBD2. With 0 bases clipped from V and 2 bases from J, the junction kept 7 bases outside the gene matches. The CDR3 runs 16 residues. The germline V gene has CDR1 DFQATT and CDR2 SNEGSKA (reference sequence). The CDR3 loop is CSARDRLAGYTDTQYV. The CDR3 DNA sequence: TGCAGTGCTAGAGATCGGCTAGCGGGCTACACAGATACGCAGTATGTT.

Comment on this clonotype: Germline and junction disagree at one end, which may indicate a read error. The chain links TRBV7-2 to TRBJ2-4, with 7 bases matching TRBD1. Germline CDR1 and CDR2: SGHTA and FQGNSA. The length of the CDR3 is 16 residues. In DNA form, the CDR3 reads TGTGCCAGCAGCCTGACAGGGACGAGGGCCAAAAACATTCAGCACTTC. Amino acid sequence: CASSLTGTRAKNIQHF.

The genes are TRBV20-1 and TRBJ2-5, with D uncertain. Germline CDR1 DFQATT, CDR2 SNEGSKA (reference sequence). The CDR3 length is 13 residues. Trimming left V 0 bases short and J 7 bases short, with 12 bases between. DNA for the CDR3: TGCAGTGCTAGAGACAGAAGAAAAGCGACCCAGTACTTC. Translation: CSARDRRKATQYF.

The chain carries TRBV11-2 and TRBJ1-6; perhaps TRBD1 as D (5 bases). Trimming removed 1 base from V and 4 bases from J, with 11 bases in between. Germline assignment: CDR1 SGHAT and CDR2 FQNNGV. The CDR3 runs to 16 residues. The CDR3 protein is CASSLVLGVYNSPLHF. CDR3 bases: TGTGCCAGCAGCTTAGTACTAGGGGTTTATAATTCACCCCTCCACTTT.

This clonotype has a handful of counts. The rearrangement links TRBV7-8 to TRBJ2-1; 8 nucleotides agree with TRBD1. The CDR3 covers 15 residues. With V trimmed by 5 bases and J by 5 bases, 8 bases remained unmatched. The germline V gene encodes CDR1 SGHVS and CDR2 FQNEAQ. CDR3: CASSKTGQVDNEQFF. The CDR3 region has the DNA TGTGCCAGCAGCAAGACGGGACAGGTAGACAATGAGCAGTTCTTC.

V usage is TRBV28 and J usage is TRBJ2-4, with 10 positions matching TRBD2. The V segment lost 6 bases and the J segment 3 bases; nucleotides outside the gene matches: 8. CDR1 is MDHEN, CDR2 SYDVKM, per germline. The CDR3 length is 16 residues. The CDR3: CASRPVAGGLKNIQYF. The CDR3 DNA follows: TGTGCCAGCAGGCCGGTAGCGGGAGGACTCAAAAACATTCAGTACTTC.

V usage is TRBV2 and J usage is TRBJ2-1; possibly TRBD1 or TRBD2 for D (6 bases each). CDR1 SNHLY and CDR2 FYNNEI come from the germline V gene. This CDR3 has 15 residues. Trimming took off 8 bases at V and 0 bases at J, with 14 bases between the two ends. CDR3 nucleotides: TGTGCCAGCGGAGGGGGAGCAACCTCCTACAATGAGCAGTTCTTC. Translating it yields CASGGGATSYNEQFF.

The sample holds a few counts of this clonotype. V usage is TRBV12-3 or TRBV12-4 and J usage is TRBJ2-3; D possibly uses TRBD1 or TRBD2 (5 bases each). The length of the CDR3 is 15 residues. Between the trimmed V and J ends, which lost 7 bases and 6 bases, there was a span of 20 bases. DNA of the CDR3: TGTGCCAGCATCGGCAGGACTGGGGCTGCCGATACGCAGTATTTT. This sequence encodes CASIGRTGAADTQYF.

This clonotype occurred once. The gene calls are TRBV28 and TRBJ2-5, with a weak D call TRBD1 (6 bases). V was pared by 9 bases and J by 5 bases, with 13 bases between. CDR1 and CDR2 (germline): MDHEN, SYDVKM. This CDR3 is 12 amino acids long. The CDR3 nucleotides are TGTGCCAGTACCGGACAGATGGAGACCCAGTACTTC. It encodes CASTGQMETQYF.

This chain uses TRBV20-1 with TRBJ2-3, with 11 bases that match TRBD2. Trimming removed 4 bases from V and 7 bases from J; junction bases left unmatched: 4. CDR3 size: 13 residues. Germline V CDR1 and CDR2: DFQATT, SNEGSKA (reference sequence). CDR3 amino acids: CSATLAGGNTQYF. In DNA form, the CDR3 reads TGCAGTGCTACCCTAGCGGGGGGAAATACGCAGTATTTT.

This rearrangement joins TRBV5-5 to TRBJ2-5; D unclear. Germline V lookup: CDR1 SGHKS, CDR2 YYEKEE (reference sequence). This CDR3 is 16 amino acids long. Trimming took off 5 bases at V and 11 bases at J, with 28 bases between the two ends. The CDR3: CASSLPRGNMAVEQYF. Here the CDR3 DNA reads TGTGCCAGCAGTCTACCCCGAGGAAACATGGCTGTTGAGCAGTACTTC. The full variable domain, with the rest looked up from reference TRBV5-5 and TRBJ2-5, is DAGVTQSPTHLIKTRGQQVTLRCSPISGHKSVSWYQQVLGQGPQFIFQYYEKEERGRGNFPDRFSARQFPNYSSELNVNALLLGDSALYLCASSLPRGNMAVEQYFGPGTRLLVL.

In regard to this clonotype: A read error may account for a junction end that differs from germline. This chain links TRBV20-1 with TRBJ2-3, with D perhaps TRBD2 (5 bases). CDR3 length: 15 residues. Germline V gene lookup returns CDR1 DFQATT and CDR2 SNEGSKA (reference sequence). CDR3 in amino acids: CSAGDPRGPGDTQYF. In DNA, the CDR3 is TGCAGTGCTGGAGATCCGCGAGGGCCCGGAGATACGCAGTATTTT.

This clonotype was found once. V usage is TRBV27 and J usage is TRBJ1-5; maybe TRBD1 (5 bases). CDR3 size: 16 residues. V lost 6 bases and J 7 bases, leaving 22 bases between the germline ends. CDR1 is MNHEY, CDR2 SMNVEV, per germline (reference sequence). CDR3 region: CASSPRGAGLEQPQHF. The CDR3 region has the DNA TGTGCCAGCAGCCCACGAGGGGCCGGGTTGGAACAGCCCCAGCATTTT.

The chain joins TRBV29-1 to TRBJ2-1, with TRBD2 identical over 9 bases. This CDR3 contains 15 residues. Unmatched junction bases numbered 13, after V lost 8 bases and J lost 5 bases. In germline, CDR1 is SQVTM, CDR2 ANQGSEA. For the CDR3, the DNA is TGCAGCACTTCCCTCATCGCGGGAGGGGACAATGAGCAGTTCTTC. This translates into CSTSLIAGGDNEQFF.

This chain uses TRBV7-8 with TRBJ1-6; D is possibly TRBD1 (5 bases). The V gene's germline CDR1 is SGHVS and CDR2 FQNEAQ. Trimming took 4 bases from V and 9 from J, leaving 22 bases between them. This CDR3 has 17 residues. CDR3 nucleotide sequence: TGTGCCAGCAGCTCCTATTGGGCGGCTGGGGGAGGTTCACCCCTCCACTTT. Its translation is CASSSYWAAGGGSPLHF.

In this sample, this clonotype turned up a few times. The V and J genes are TRBV2 and TRBJ2-7; 8 bases fit TRBD2. Trimming cost V 7 bases and J 11 bases; bases outside gene matches: 10. CDR1 is SNHLY and CDR2 is FYNNEI in the germline V gene. CDR3 length equals 12 residues. The CDR3 nucleotides read TGTGCCAGCACCAAAACTAGCGGAGAAAAGTACTTC. The encoded protein is CASTKTSGEKYF.

In regard to this clonotype: A much bigger clone sits one base away, suggesting this may be a read error. The chain uses TRBV9 and TRBJ2-1; TRBD1 agrees at 8 bases. CDR3 length equals 13 residues. Germline CDR1 is SGDLS and CDR2 is YYNGEE. V lost 4 bases and J lost 7; bases outside the gene matches: 4. CDR3 nucleotide sequence: TGTGCCAGCAGCTGCAGGGGGCTGAATGAGCAGTTCTTC. This codes for CASSCRGLNEQFF.